This T cell receptor (beta chain) was sequenced for a study of blood T cell repertoires in COVID-19. Study background: Samples representing acute and convalescent COVID-19 were sourced from the United States, Italy and Spain. Sample material is recorded as cDNA or gDNA derived from T cells, B-cell-depleted T cells, or PBMCs.

CDR1 and CDR2 (germline): SGHTA, FQGNSA. The CDR3 has 17 amino acids. The V segment lost 4 bases and the J segment 6 bases; nucleotides outside the gene matches: 13. Patients from Seattle were sampled longitudinally, starting during active infection. This clone was seen only a few times. Per the study methods: How many nucleated cells were present was estimated from reference gene primer amplification. Profiling relied on immunoSEQ multiplex PCR, and the TCRdb table lists in-frame clones only, not all of them. For V, J and clone size, that table is used; D and trimming come from the DNA. Of roughly 60,000 clones listed, roughly 84% are singletons.

Sequences were obtained from peripheral blood. The TCR comes from a middle-aged man with COVID-19, enrolled during active disease. This rearrangement joins TRBV7-2 to TRBJ1-2; 11 nucleotides align to TRBD1. The CDR3 DNA reads TGTGCCAGCAGCTATCAAGTGGGACAGGGGGGAGACGATGGCTACACCTTC. Translated: CASSYQVGQGGDDGYTF.